A selection of T cell receptor beta chains follows, all from one sample in a study of beta chain features in type 1 diabetes. The method was immunoSEQ multiplex PCR; TCRdb's version includes in-frame clones alone and lacks a portion of them. The table includes hundreds of thousands of clones, more than 13% detected once. The sequencing input was naive CD4+ T cells from blood. These receptors all stem from a man between 18 and 29 years old with type 1 diabetes. The CDR3 runs from the conserved cysteine through the conserved F or W. A D gene is named only where the DNA matches it firmly. Clone size is stated in some rows and not others, as once, few, many or a class when expanded.

d_call j_call clone_size v_call cdr3_nt cdr3_aa
. TRBJ2-2 few TRBV2 TGTGCCAGCAGTTTAACCGGGGAGCTGTTTTTT CASSLTGELFF
TRBD1 TRBJ1-1 . TRBV5-1 TGCGCCAGCAGCTTGGCCACGACAGGGGTCCGCTCTGAAGCTTTCTTT CASSLATTGVRSEAFF
. TRBJ2-1 few TRBV5-6 TGTGCCAGCAGAAAAGGGAATGAGCAGTTCTTC CASRKGNEQFF
. TRBJ2-5 few TRBV13 TGTGCCAGCAGCTTGAGGGTGACAGACAGCTACCTAGGGACCCAGTACTTC CASSLRVTDSYLGTQYF
. TRBJ2-5 few TRBV6-1 TGTGCCAGCAGCGAACGGGGGCAAGAGACCCAGTACTTC CASSERGQETQYF
. TRBJ2-7 . TRBV30 TGTGCCTGGAGTGTGCGTGAGGAGCAGTACTTC CAWSVREEQYF
. TRBJ2-7 few TRBV19 TGTGCCAGTAGCCCGCGGCGGGGTCCCTACGAGCAGTACTTC CASSPRRGPYEQYF
. TRBJ1-1 . TRBV4-2 TGTGCCAGCAGCCCAAGGTCCGACAGTGAAGCTTTCTTT CASSPRSDSEAFF
. TRBJ1-3 . TRBV30 TGTGCCTGGAGTGTATCCCGGGTAGGGAGGGGAAACACCATATATTTT CAWSVSRVGRGNTIYF
. TRBJ1-2 few TRBV4-1 TGCGCCAGCAGCCAACAGGGCGGCTATGGCTACACCTTC CASSQQGGYGYTF
. TRBJ2-2 . TRBV6-5 TGTGCCAGCAGTCGGGGGGCGGCGAACACCGGGGAGCTGTTTTTT CASSRGAANTGELFF
. TRBJ1-2 few TRBV30 TGTGCCTGGAGTGAGTACAGAGAATATGGCTACACCTTC CAWSEYREYGYTF
. TRBJ1-1 . TRBV30 TGTGCCTGGAGTGTACGAGTGAACACTGAAGCTTTCTTT CAWSVRVNTEAFF
. TRBJ1-1 . TRBV30 TGTGCCTGGAGGGGAGGGGAAGGGACTGAAGCTTTCTTT CAWRGGEGTEAFF
. TRBJ2-4 . TRBV5-1 TGCGCCAGCAGCTTGGCCGTTGGCAACGGGAACATTCAGTACTTC CASSLAVGNGNIQYF
. TRBJ1-2 . TRBV6-1 TGTGCCAGCAGTGAGGAGGGCAGCTATGGCTACACCTTC CASSEEGSYGYTF
. TRBJ1-1 few TRBV5-1 TGCGCCAGCAGCTTGGAACTGGGCACTGAAGCTTTCTTT CASSLELGTEAFF
. TRBJ2-7 few TRBV2 TGTGCCAGCAGGGGCAGTTCCTACGAGCAGTACTTC CASRGSSYEQYF
. TRBJ2-7 . TRBV6-1 TGTGCCAGCAGTGAAGAGCCGGGCCCCCAACCTGACGAGCAGTACTTC CASSEEPGPQPDEQYF
. TRBJ1-5 few TRBV7-8 TGTGCCAGCAGCTTTAATTGGGGGGGCAGTAATCAGCCCCAGCATTTT CASSFNWGGSNQPQHF
TRBD2 TRBJ2-7 few TRBV14 TGTGCCAGCAGCATAGCGGGAGTACCGAACGAGCAGTACTTC CASSIAGVPNEQYF
TRBD2 TRBJ2-1 few TRBV30 TGTGCCTGGTTTTATACTAGCGGGATGATCTATGAGCAGTTCTTC CAWFYTSGMIYEQFF
. TRBJ2-7 . TRBV20-1 TGCAGTGCCCTCAGGTCCTACGAGCAGTACTTC CSALRSYEQYF
TRBD2 TRBJ2-1 few TRBV18 TGTGCCAGCTCACTACCGGGACTAGCGGGAGACCCTCCAACCCTCGGTGAGCAGTTCTTC CASSLPGLAGDPPTLGEQFF
. TRBJ2-7 . TRBV30 TGTGCCTGGAGTGTACGCCAGCCCTACGAGCAGTACTTC CAWSVRQPYEQYF
. TRBJ1-1 . TRBV19 TGTGCCAGTAGTATCGGACAGAAGAACACTGAAGCTTTCTTT CASSIGQKNTEAFF
TRBD1 TRBJ1-5 few TRBV5-8 TGTGCCAGCACCCTAAGGACCAGGGGGGCCCAGCATTTT CASTLRTRGAQHF
. TRBJ1-1 few TRBV29-1 TGCAGCGTCGGGACCGGGAACACTGAAGCTTTCTTT CSVGTGNTEAFF
. TRBJ1-1 few TRBV6-5 TGTGCCAGCAGTCTAACCTATGGACAGAACACTGAAGCTTTCTTT CASSLTYGQNTEAFF
. TRBJ1-5 few TRBV5-1 TGCGCCAGCAGCGCGCATGGGGACGCAGGTCTGGAGCCCCAGCATTTT CASSAHGDAGLEPQHF
. TRBJ2-7 . TRBV12-5 TGTGCTAGTGGATACGACAGTTCCTACGAGCAGTACTTC CASGYDSSYEQYF
. TRBJ2-7 . TRBV25-1 TGTGCCAGCAGTGATTACAGGGTCCACGAGCAGTACTTC CASSDYRVHEQYF
TRBD1 TRBJ2-2 few TRBV4-3 TGCGCCAGCAGCCGAAGGCGAGACAGGGAGTTTCATGGTTACACCGGGGAGCTGTTTTTT CASSRRRDREFHGYTGELFF
TRBD1 TRBJ2-1 few TRBV27 TGTGCCAGCAGTCCCCCACGACAGGGATTCTCCTACAATGAGCAGTTCTTC CASSPPRQGFSYNEQFF
TRBD2 TRBJ2-1 few TRBV5-6 TGTGCCAGCAGGACTAGCGGGAGGGCTTTCAATGAGCAGTTCTTC CASRTSGRAFNEQFF
. TRBJ2-5 . TRBV10-3 TGTGCTTCGAGAGGGGGAGCCGCCGAGACCCAGTACTTC CASRGGAAETQYF
. TRBJ2-4 . TRBV6-5 TGTGCCAGCAGTTACTCGTTAGGGGTAGCCAAAAACATTCAGTACTTC CASSYSLGVAKNIQYF
. TRBJ2-5 few TRBV4-3 TGCGCCAGCAGCCGACTAGCAGGGGAAGAGACCCAGTACTTC CASSRLAGEETQYF
. TRBJ2-2 . TRBV7-8 TGTGCCAGCAGCTTAGCCAGGATTAACACCGGGGAGCTGTTTTTT CASSLARINTGELFF
. TRBJ2-5 . TRBV11-2 TGTGCCAGCAGCTTAGACCCGGGGTCGGAGACCCAGTACTTC CASSLDPGSETQYF
. TRBJ2-6 . TRBV28 TGTGCCAGCAGGCTTCCGCCCGACAGAAACTCTGGGGCCAACGTCCTGACTTTC CASRLPPDRNSGANVLTF
. TRBJ1-1 few TRBV29-1 TGCAGCGTTGAAGGGTGGCAGGGCGGCACTGAAGCTTTCTTT CSVEGWQGGTEAFF
. TRBJ2-7 . TRBV29-1 TGCAGCGTTGGCCGGGACCGCTACGAGCAGTACTTC CSVGRDRYEQYF
. TRBJ2-7 . TRBV18 TGTGCCAGCTCACCACCGGCTACTAAATACGAGCAGTACTTC CASSPPATKYEQYF
TRBD2 TRBJ2-1 . TRBV10-3 TGTGCCATCAGTGACCCCCGCGGGAGCTCCTACAATGAGCAGTTCTTC CAISDPRGSSYNEQFF
TRBD1 TRBJ2-2 . TRBV7-9 TGTGCCAGCAGCCCGGGACAGGGGAAAACCGGGGAGCTGTTTTTT CASSPGQGKTGELFF